The 18 T cell receptor beta chains given below trace back to one sample, sequenced in a study of blood T cell repertoires in COVID-19. TCRdb's copy holds only in-frame clones and misses some; the assay was immunoSEQ multiplex PCR. The sample consists of 120,000 or so clones, roughly 88% of them appearing once. The sample comprised peripheral blood. These receptors were obtained from a man aged 50 to 59 with acute or convalescent COVID-19.

V gene TRBV27 combines with J gene TRBJ2-5; 10 positions match TRBD1. Germline V gene data show CDR1 as MNHEY and CDR2 as SMNVEV (reference sequence). The CDR3 sequence is 17 residues long. Trimming removed 0 bases from V and 4 bases from J; junction bases left unmatched: 8. The CDR3 region is CASSLSAGGQGVETQYF. CDR3 DNA sequence: TGTGCCAGCAGTTTATCGGCGGGCGGACAGGGGGTAGAGACCCAGTACTTC.

The CDR3, as DNA: TGTGCCAGTAGTTTAGTCGCCGGGACTAGCGGGAGAGAACAAGAGACCCAGTACTTC. This encodes CASSLVAGTSGREQETQYF. The chain has TRBV19 and TRBJ2-5; TRBD2 matches at 14 bases. V shed 5 bases and J 2 bases; nucleotides not matched to a gene: 13. The V gene's germline CDR1 is LNHDA and CDR2 SQIVND (reference sequence). The CDR3 runs 19 residues. The full variable domain, its missing parts supplied by reference TRBV19 and TRBJ2-5, is DGGITQSPKYLFRKEGQNVTLSCEQNLNHDAMYWYRQDPGQGLRLIYYSQIVNDFQKGDIAEGYSVSREKKESFPLTVTSAQKNPTAFYLCASSLVAGTSGREQETQYFGPGTRLLVL.

This rearrangement joins TRBV5-1 to TRBJ1-1; 8 bases agree with TRBD1. V lost 3 bases to trimming and J lost 0 bases; unmatched junction nucleotides: 1. Per the germline V gene, CDR1 is SGHRS and CDR2 is YFSETQ. The CDR3 is made up of 14 amino acids. The CDR3 reads CASSSDRVNTEAFF. CDR3 coding DNA: TGCGCCAGCAGCTCGGACAGGGTGAACACTGAAGCTTTCTTT.

This clone came up once. The chain couples TRBV18 to TRBJ1-2; D gene ambiguous. CDR1 and CDR2 (germline): KGHSH, LQKENI. Between the trimmed V and J ends, which lost 3 bases and 9 bases, there was a span of 17 bases. This CDR3 is built from 14 residues. The CDR3 spells CASSPSSGEARYTF. The CDR3 DNA sequence: TGTGCCAGCTCACCTTCGAGCGGGGAAGCGCGCTACACCTTC.

This chain uses TRBV19 with TRBJ2-2, with a tentative D call TRBD2 (5 bases). CDR1 is LNHDA, CDR2 SQIVND, per germline (reference sequence). The CDR3 consists of 16 residues. Trimming took 4 bases from V and 1 from J, leaving 13 bases between them. The CDR3 DNA reads TGTGCCAGTAGTAGACGAGATCGGGAGAACACCGGGGAGCTGTTTTTT. It codes for CASSRRDRENTGELFF.

The rearrangement joins TRBV5-1 to TRBJ1-5, with TRBD1 identical over 9 bases. CDR1 and CDR2 (germline): SGHRS, YFSETQ. The CDR3 covers 15 residues. V lost 4 bases and J lost 2; bases outside the gene matches: 4. The CDR3 sequence is CASSLTGGGNQPQHF. The CDR3 nucleotides read TGCGCCAGCAGCCTGACAGGGGGTGGCAATCAGCCCCAGCATTTT.

The chain is built from TRBV19 and TRBJ1-6; the match to TRBD1 covers 10 bases. The CDR3 covers 15 residues. Germline-derived CDR1 and CDR2 are LNHDA and SQIVND (reference sequence). V gave up 6 bases and J gave up 9 bases; unmatched junction bases: 8. The CDR3 DNA follows: TGTGCCAGTAGCGGACAGGGGGGTCTTTTTTCACCCCTCCACTTT. Amino acid sequence: CASSGQGGLFSPLHF.

V usage is TRBV24-1 and J usage is TRBJ1-2, with 7 bases matching TRBD1. After removal of 3 bases from V and 7 bases from J, the junction contained 4 bases not matched to a gene. From germline, CDR1 is KGHDR and CDR2 SFDVKD. The CDR3 is 13 residues long. CDR3 sequence reads: CATSDGQGGGYTF. Here the CDR3 DNA reads TGTGCCACCAGTGATGGGCAGGGGGGTGGCTACACCTTC.

J is TRBJ2-3 and V is TRBV5-4; tentatively, D is TRBD1 (6 bases). Germline loops: CDR1 SGHNT, CDR2 YYREEE (reference sequence). Trimming removed 0 bases at V and 0 bases at J, with 8 bases between. There are 15 residues in the CDR3. The CDR3 sequence: CASSLDGTSTDTQYF. The CDR3 DNA is TGTGCCAGCAGCTTGGACGGGACAAGCACAGATACGCAGTATTTT.

The chain has TRBV9 and TRBJ1-3; 8 bases fit TRBD1. This CDR3 spans 15 amino acids. Germline V CDR1 and CDR2: SGDLS, YYNGEE. The J segment lost 2 bases and the V segment lost 3 bases, leaving 4 bases of the junction unmatched. The CDR3: CASSAQDRAGNTIYF. In DNA form, the CDR3 reads TGTGCCAGCAGCGCCCAGGACAGGGCTGGAAACACCATATATTTT.

The genes are TRBV7-2 and TRBJ2-7; 10 nucleotides line up with TRBD2. Germline CDR1 reads SGHTA; CDR2 reads FQGNSA. J was trimmed by 2 bases and V by 5 bases; bases with no gene match: 18. The CDR3 spans 19 residues. This chain's CDR3 is CASSLIGRQGLATTYEQYF. DNA of the CDR3: TGTGCCAGCAGCCTAATAGGACGGCAGGGACTAGCGACCACCTACGAGCAGTACTTC.

The V call is TRBV6-5, the J call TRBJ1-5; D unresolved. V was clipped by 0 bases and J by 2 bases, with 8 bases between them. The germline CDR1 and CDR2 sequences are MNHEY and SVGAGI. This CDR3 has 15 residues. DNA of the CDR3: TGTGCCAGCAGTTACTCGAGTCGGGGCAATCAGCCCCAGCATTTT. As protein: CASSYSSRGNQPQHF.

The chain couples TRBV15 to TRBJ2-7; a weak D match, TRBD1 (6 bases). The length of the CDR3 is 16 residues. The germline V and J ends were trimmed by 3 bases and 0 bases, with 15 bases remaining between them. Germline CDR1 LNHNV, CDR2 YYDKDF (reference sequence). The CDR3 protein is CATSSPRQASSYEQYF. The DNA of the CDR3 is TGTGCCACCAGCAGTCCCAGACAGGCTTCCTCCTACGAGCAGTACTTC.

This chain links TRBV19 with TRBJ1-1; a weak D match, TRBD1 (5 bases). This CDR3 is 13 amino acids long. Trimming left V 6 bases short and J 1 base short, with 9 bases between. The germline gives CDR1 LNHDA, CDR2 SQIVND (reference sequence). DNA of the CDR3: TGTGCCAGTAGGGACACAGGGAACACTGAAGCTTTCTTT. Translation gives CASRDTGNTEAFF.

The chain employs TRBV24-1 and TRBJ2-5, with TRBD2 identical over 7 bases. Germline V gives CDR1 KGHDR, CDR2 SFDVKD. V lost 1 base to trimming and J lost 4 bases; unmatched junction nucleotides: 8. The CDR3 is 16 residues long. The CDR3 nucleotides are TGTGCCACCAGTGATTTCCGGGGAGGGAGGGGAGAGACCCAGTACTTC. It translates to CATSDFRGGRGETQYF.

The chain combines TRBV24-1 with TRBJ2-2; possible D gene TRBD1, 5 bases. Germline V lookup: CDR1 KGHDR, CDR2 SFDVKD. V was cut by 0 bases and J by 10 bases, with 14 bases left in between. This CDR3 is built from 15 residues. The chain's CDR3 is CATSDLQGGKEELFF. The CDR3 coding sequence is TGTGCCACCAGTGATTTGCAGGGCGGAAAGGAGGAGCTGTTTTTT.

The chain carries TRBV24-1 and TRBJ1-2; the match to TRBD1 covers 7 bases. V was clipped by 8 bases and J by 6 bases; unmatched bases: 17. This CDR3 contains 16 residues. The germline CDR1 and CDR2 sequences are KGHDR and SFDVKD. This CDR3 reads CATTPISDREMNGYTF. The CDR3 DNA reads TGTGCCACCACTCCCATTTCCGACAGGGAGATGAATGGCTACACCTTC.

CDR3 coding DNA: TGTGCCAGCAGTCTAAGGACAGTAAAGGGCTACACCTTC. Translation: CASSLRTVKGYTF. V is TRBV28 and J is TRBJ1-2; D is perhaps TRBD1 (6 bases). The CDR3 loop spans 13 amino acids. CDR1 is MDHEN and CDR2 is SYDVKM in the germline V gene. Trimming removed 5 bases at V and 8 bases at J, with 15 bases between.